The clone carrying this T cell receptor (beta chain) came up once. Sequencing used immunoSEQ multiplex PCR; TCRdb keeps in-frame clones, though not all of them. This sample has hundreds of thousands of clones, with 65% to 90% found just once. CDR3 length equals 16 residues. Losses at the gene ends were 0 bases for V and 2 bases for J; bases not matched to a gene: 8. The V gene's germline CDR1 is SGHRS and CDR2 YFSETQ. This specimen belongs to a study of blood T cell repertoires in COVID-19. Overall study: Both acute and convalescent COVID-19 samples were obtained from the United States, Italy and Spain.

Sequences were obtained from peripheral blood. The V call is TRBV5-1, the J call TRBJ2-7; 7 bases map to TRBD2. This TCR was recovered from a woman in her 70s with COVID-19, enrolled during active disease. CDR3 amino acids: CASSLVAGPSPYEQYF. The CDR3 DNA follows: TGCGCCAGCAGCTTGGTAGCGGGTCCCTCGCCCTACGAGCAGTACTTC.